This TCR beta chain was observed in a study of T-cell memory formation after mild COVID-19. At the level of the study: Largely, TCR clusters stayed within a single donor. Notes on the study in general: Clones that contracted clustered mainly in CM and EM if CD4+ and in EMRA if CD8+. Later expanders leaned toward CD4+, whereas clones contracting from day 15 to 85 were balanced CD4/CD8.

From the 5' RACE reads, TCRdb called clonotypes with MiXCR, one entry per CDR3 protein. The table includes about 400,000 distinct CDR3 sequences, about 15% detected once. For this clonotype: Its matching antigen is unknown.

Germline CDR1 LGHNA, CDR2 YSLEER. CDR3 length: 14 amino acids. The V and J ends lost 1 base and 4 bases respectively, with 11 bases between them. This chain uses TRBV4-3 with TRBJ2-7; possible D gene TRBD2, 6 bases. This receptor was obtained from a man younger than 30 who had mild COVID-19 (a few samples of this study predate the infection). Cell type and time point are not known. Specimen: PBMCs or a T cell subset sorted from them (not recorded which). The CDR3 DNA reads TGCGCCAGCAGCCAAGTGGCGGGGACGTACGAGCAGTACTTC. Translated, it gives CASSQVAGTYEQYF.